The sequence of this T cell receptor beta chain was determined in a study of T-cell reconstitution after alpha-beta-depleted transplantation in children. This sample's TCRbeta library carried unique molecular identifier barcodes. TCRdb reprocessed the PCR reads with MiXCR, giving one entry per CDR3 protein. This sample has some 530,000 distinct CDR3 sequences, with approximately 12% found just once. This clonotype was recorded many times. This sequence was found in a human donor who donated a stem cell graft to a child with combined immunodeficiency. Source: PBMCs from the stem cell graft donor, taken from the stem cell graft.

CDR3 nucleotides: TGTGCCATCAGTGAGTCAGCGGACCCCAGCTCCTACGAGCAGTACTTC. This translates into CAISESADPSSYEQYF. The gene calls are TRBV10-3 and TRBJ2-7; D perhaps matches TRBD2 (5 bases). The CDR3 runs 16 residues. The V end lost 0 bases, the J end lost 0 bases, and 12 bases lay between the germline ends. Germline CDR1 ENHRY, CDR2 SYGVKD.